This T cell receptor beta chain stems from a study of blood T cell repertoires in COVID-19. Profiled with immunoSEQ multiplex PCR; TCRdb holds only in-frame clones, not every one. The table records approximately 530,000 clones, about 88% of them present only once. The clonotype originates from a woman aged 45-60 years with COVID-19, enrolled during active disease. Input material: peripheral blood.

CDR3 region: CASRGDEDEKLFF. The CDR3 bases are TGTGCCAGCAGGGGTGATGAGGATGAAAAACTGTTTTTT. This chain connects TRBV2 to TRBJ1-4, with D hard to call. The CDR3 sequence is 13 residues long. Trimming pared 6 bases from V and 6 bases from J, leaving 11 bases between. Looked up from germline, CDR1 is SNHLY and CDR2 is FYNNEI.